The 21 T cell receptor beta chains listed next were all sequenced from one sample in a study of CD8 T cells in Susac syndrome. Random hexamers served to reverse transcribe roughly 0.5 to 1 ug RNA. TCRdb fed the immunoSEQ multiplex PCR reads into MiXCR, producing one record per CDR3 protein. The table shows about 180,000 distinct CDR3 sequences, with 85% to 95% occurring only once. Sequenced sample: CD8+ T cells from PBMCs. Source of these receptors: a human donor with multiple sclerosis.

The V gene is TRBV19, the J gene TRBJ2-1; a weak D match, TRBD2 (6 bases). The CDR3 consists of 12 residues. Trimming removed 4 bases at V and 8 bases at J, with 9 bases between. Germline V gene data show CDR1 as LNHDA and CDR2 as SQIVND (reference sequence). The CDR3 region is CASSTPSDEQFF. CDR3 in DNA: TGTGCCAGTAGTACTCCTAGCGATGAGCAGTTCTTC. Together with reference TRBV19 and TRBJ2-1, the CDR3 gives the full variable domain: DGGITQSPKYLFRKEGQNVTLSCEQNLNHDAMYWYRQDPGQGLRLIYYSQIVNDFQKGDIAEGYSVSREKKESFPLTVTSAQKNPTAFYLCASSTPSDEQFFGPGTRLTVL.

This sequence joins TRBV3-1 and TRBJ2-1; no clear D. V lost 1 base and J lost 5, with 12 bases in between. Germline loops: CDR1 LGHDT, CDR2 YNNKEL (reference sequence). CDR3 length: 15 residues. The CDR3 here is CASSQGGTKDNEQFF. CDR3 DNA: TGTGCCAGCAGCCAAGGAGGAACTAAGGACAATGAGCAGTTCTTC.

This sequence joins TRBV7-8 and TRBJ2-1, with 8 bases matching TRBD2. There are 16 residues in the CDR3. Germline V gene data show CDR1 as SGHVS and CDR2 as FQNEAQ. V gave up 5 bases and J gave up 3 bases; unmatched junction bases: 9. CDR3 bases: TGTGCCAGCAGCGCAGCGGGGGCTCCGATCTACAATGAGCAGTTCTTC. Amino acid sequence: CASSAAGAPIYNEQFF.

J is TRBJ2-5 and V is TRBV15; D perhaps matches TRBD2 (6 bases). CDR3 length: 12 amino acids. The V gene's germline CDR1 is LNHNV and CDR2 YYDKDF (reference sequence). V was pared by 6 bases and J by 5 bases, with 10 bases between. The CDR3 nucleotides are TGTGCCACCAGAAACAGCGGGGAGACCCAGTACTTC. This codes for CATRNSGETQYF.

This rearrangement joins TRBV20-1 to TRBJ2-2, with D hard to call. V lost 3 bases and J lost 9, with 14 bases in between. There are 13 residues in the CDR3. Germline-derived CDR1 and CDR2 are DFQATT and SNEGSKA (reference sequence). For the CDR3, the DNA is TGCAGTGCTAGTGGGCGGCGAGCCAGGGAGCTGTTTTTT. It is translated as CSASGRRARELFF.

The chain is built from TRBV6-1 and TRBJ2-3, with 7 bases identical to TRBD2. The CDR3 consists of 16 residues. The V gene end was trimmed by 6 bases and the J gene end by 1 base; junction bases not matched to a gene: 10. Germline V lookup: CDR1 MNHNS, CDR2 SASEGT. The CDR3 here is CASSSRARGGTDTQYF. In DNA, the CDR3 is TGTGCCAGCAGCTCCCGGGCTCGGGGGGGCACAGATACGCAGTATTTT.

The chain has TRBV2 and TRBJ1-1; unclear D gene. Germline V gene lookup returns CDR1 SNHLY and CDR2 FYNNEI. Trimming removed 7 bases at V and 11 bases at J, with 11 bases between. The CDR3 runs 10 residues. This chain's CDR3 is CASILRGAFF. In nucleotides, the CDR3 is TGTGCCAGCATTCTCAGAGGGGCTTTCTTT.

The CDR3 nucleotides are TGCGCCAGCAGTCTGCTAGACAGGGTGCCTTATAGCAATCAGCCCCAGCATTTT. The encoded protein is CASSLLDRVPYSNQPQHF. The chain carries TRBV23-1 and TRBJ1-5, with TRBD1 identical over 7 bases. TRBV23-1 is reported as an ORF; its role is uncertain. Unmatched junction bases numbered 12, after V lost 4 bases and J lost 0 bases. The CDR3 spans 18 residues.

This clonotype appeared a few times. The chain has TRBV12-3 or TRBV12-4 and TRBJ2-2; D ambiguous. Trimming cost V 5 bases and J 2 bases, with 0 bases left between them. CDR3 length: 11 amino acids. This CDR3 is CASSNTGELFF. The CDR3 nucleotides are TGTGCCAGCAGTAACACCGGGGAGCTGTTTTTT.

The chain combines TRBV4-1 with TRBJ2-1; no clear D gene. The CDR3 extends over 18 amino acids. V shed 0 bases and J shed 5 bases, with 20 bases lying between them. CDR1 and CDR2 (germline): MGHRA, YSYEKL. The CDR3 spells CASSQDQVADLLNNEQFF. The CDR3 DNA reads TGCGCCAGCAGCCAAGATCAGGTAGCAGACCTGCTTAACAATGAGCAGTTCTTC.

The chain is built from TRBV29-1 and TRBJ2-3; maybe TRBD2 (6 bases). The CDR3 covers 14 residues. V was pared by 6 bases and J by 2 bases, with 15 bases between. CDR1 is SQVTM, CDR2 ANQGSEA, per germline. In nucleotides, the CDR3 is TGCAGCGTCGATCCTAGCGCCGACACAGATACGCAGTATTTT. It encodes CSVDPSADTDTQYF.

The gene calls are TRBV3-1 and TRBJ1-6; the D is unclear. Trimming took off 0 bases at V and 7 bases at J, with 13 bases between the two ends. The CDR3 sequence is 16 residues long. Germline CDR1 is LGHDT and CDR2 is YNNKEL (reference sequence). The CDR3 protein is CASSQDLGFGNSPLHF. The CDR3 bases are TGTGCCAGCAGCCAAGATCTAGGGTTCGGAAATTCACCCCTCCACTTT.

The chain has TRBV6-2 or TRBV6-3 and TRBJ2-7; 8 nucleotides align to TRBD2. The germline CDR1 and CDR2 sequences are MNHEY and SVGEGT. V trimming: 2 bases; J trimming: 3 bases; junction bases outside the gene matches: 6. The CDR3 sequence is 15 residues long. CDR3 protein: CASSYRTGTSYEQYF. The CDR3, as DNA: TGTGCCAGCAGTTACAGAACCGGGACTAGCTACGAGCAGTACTTC.

The chain uses TRBV9 and TRBJ2-1; no clear D gene. This CDR3 spans 16 amino acids. Trimming left V 4 bases short and J 6 bases short, with 20 bases between. Germline-derived CDR1 and CDR2 are SGDLS and YYNGEE. The CDR3 DNA sequence: TGTGCCAGCAGCCCCTTTAGGGCTAGTGGTCTCAATGAGCAGTTCTTC. Encoded protein: CASSPFRASGLNEQFF. The variable domain in full, completed from reference TRBV9 and TRBJ2-1, reads DSGVTQTPKHLITATGQRVTLRCSPRSGDLSVYWYQQSLDQGLQFLIQYYNGEERAKGNILERFSAQQFPDLHSELNLSSLELGDSALYFCASSPFRASGLNEQFFGPGTRLTVL.

This rearrangement joins TRBV5-1 to TRBJ2-7; tentative D call: TRBD2 (6 bases). This CDR3 is built from 14 residues. Germline-derived CDR1 and CDR2 are SGHRS and YFSETQ. V was cut by 3 bases and J by 0 bases, with 10 bases left in between. The DNA for the CDR3 is TGCGCCAGCAGCTCAAGCGGGTACTCCTACGAGCAGTACTTC. It specifies CASSSSGYSYEQYF. The full variable domain, in which reference TRBV5-1 and TRBJ2-7 provide the parts outside the CDR3, is KAGVTQTPRYLIKTRGQQVTLSCSPISGHRSVSWYQQTPGQGLQFLFEYFSETQRNKGNFPGRFSGRQFSNSRSEMNVSTLELGDSALYLCASSSSGYSYEQYFGPGTRLTVT.

The V call is TRBV12-3 or TRBV12-4, the J call TRBJ2-7; 11 nucleotides match TRBD2. The CDR3 has 15 residues. Trimming cost V 6 bases and J 1 base; bases outside gene matches: 5. The CDR3 region is CASRQGLAVSYEQYF. In DNA, the CDR3 is TGTGCCAGCAGACAGGGACTAGCGGTTTCCTACGAGCAGTACTTC.

This chain joins TRBV4-1 and TRBJ2-7; 8 bases line up with TRBD2. Germline V gene sequence: CDR1 MGHRA, CDR2 YSYEKL. V lost 4 bases, J lost 4 bases, and 12 bases stayed unmatched. There are 16 residues in the CDR3. The CDR3 protein is CASSPTLAEKSYEQYF. CDR3 nucleotide sequence: TGCGCCAGCAGCCCCACACTAGCGGAGAAATCTTACGAGCAGTACTTC.

The rearrangement uses TRBV9 and TRBJ2-3; D remains ambiguous. The CDR3 runs 14 residues. The V gene lost 0 bases and the J gene lost 5 bases, with 10 bases spanning the gap. Germline CDR1 reads SGDLS; CDR2 reads YYNGEE. For the CDR3, the DNA is TGTGCCAGCAGCGTAGACGTCCGTGGAGATACGCAGTATTTT. Its protein product is CASSVDVRGDTQYF.

The chain carries TRBV13 and TRBJ2-7; perhaps D is TRBD1 or TRBD2 (5 bases each). Looked up from germline, CDR1 is PRHDT and CDR2 is FYEKMQ (reference sequence). With 3 bases removed from V and 2 bases from J, the gap between germline ends came to 11 bases. The CDR3 is 14 amino acids. CDR3 coding DNA: TGTGCCAGCAGCTTCCGGGACGGACCCTACGAGCAGTACTTC. Its protein product is CASSFRDGPYEQYF.

This chain joins TRBV29-1 and TRBJ1-5; TRBD1 agrees at 7 bases. The V gene end was trimmed by 7 bases and the J gene end by 11 bases; junction bases not matched to a gene: 8. CDR3 length: 11 amino acids. Germline V lookup: CDR1 SQVTM, CDR2 ANQGSEA. CDR3 DNA sequence: TGCAGCGCGTTCGGCAGGGGGGCCCAGCATTTT. Translation gives CSAFGRGAQHF.

The V call is TRBV7-6, the J call TRBJ2-2; D is uncertain. CDR3 size: 11 residues. Between the trimmed V and J ends, which lost 5 bases and 8 bases, there was a span of 6 bases. Germline V gene lookup returns CDR1 SGHVS and CDR2 FNYEAQ. CDR3 region: CASSIGGELFF. The CDR3, as DNA: TGTGCCAGCAGCATCGGGGGGGAGCTGTTTTTT.